This TCR beta chain emerged from a study of radiotherapy plus CTLA-4 blockade in lung cancer. The data were produced by immunoSEQ multiplex PCR, yet TCRdb's version contains in-frame clones alone and is incomplete. The data show some 77,000 clones, roughly 86% seen once. The CDR3 consists of 13 residues. Germline values: CDR1 MDHEN, CDR2 SYDVKM. With V trimmed by 7 bases and J by 6 bases, 4 bases remained unmatched. The chain recombines TRBV28 with TRBJ2-1, with 9 bases lining up with TRBD2. This TCR was recovered from a human donor with non-small cell lung cancer who had a partial response to radiotherapy plus ipilimumab. Material: peripheral blood, obtained from a patient treated with radiotherapy plus ipilimumab. CDR3 residues: CASKAGGVNEQFF. The CDR3 region has the DNA TGTGCCAGCAAAGCGGGAGGTGTCAATGAGCAGTTCTTC.